Listed here are 4 T cell receptor beta chains from one sample, sequenced in a study of OX40 agonist ivuxolimab in advanced cancers. Profiled with immunoSEQ multiplex PCR; TCRdb holds only in-frame clones, not every one. The profile shows tens of thousands of clones, about 81% of them singletons. The sample in question was CD4+ or CD8+ T cells sorted from blood, obtained in a trial of the OX40 agonist ivuxolimab. The receptor source for this set is an adult with an advanced solid tumor such as melanoma, head and neck, liver or kidney cancer.

The rearrangement joins TRBV5-8 to TRBJ1-4; 9 nucleotides align to TRBD1. The CDR3 has 14 residues. The germline CDR1 and CDR2 sequences are SGHTS and YDEGEE. V shed 0 bases, J shed 7 bases, and the junction held 1 base outside the gene matches. The CDR3 DNA reads TGTGCCAGCAGCTTGGTACAGGGGGCTGAAAAACTGTTTTTT. Translating it yields CASSLVQGAEKLFF.

This rearrangement joins TRBV10-3 to TRBJ2-3; 9 bases align to TRBD2. Germline-derived CDR1 and CDR2 are ENHRY and SYGVKD. The CDR3 covers 15 residues. V shed 6 bases, J shed 3 bases, and the junction held 7 bases outside the gene matches. In nucleotides, the CDR3 is TGTGCCATCAGGGGGGGACTAGCCGAGACAGATACGCAGTATTTT. This sequence encodes CAIRGGLAETDTQYF.

The chain has TRBV7-8 and TRBJ2-7; 7 bases match TRBD2. The length of the CDR3 is 14 residues. J gave up 4 bases and V 5 bases, and 8 bases lay outside the gene matches. Germline lookup yields CDR1 SGHVS and CDR2 FQNEAQ. CDR3 coding DNA: TGTGCCAGCAGCCTGGAGGGGAGGGCTTACGAGCAGTACTTC. It translates to CASSLEGRAYEQYF.

This sequence joins TRBV27 and TRBJ2-3, with D perhaps assigned TRBD1 or TRBD2 (5 bases each). The CDR3 totals 16 residues. V lost 6 bases and J 2 bases, leaving 18 bases between the germline ends. Germline CDR1 and CDR2: MNHEY and SMNVEV (reference sequence). The CDR3 nucleotides are TGTGCCAGCAGATATAGGGGAGCCGGGGACACAGATACGCAGTATTTT. Its translation is CASRYRGAGDTDTQYF.